A single T cell receptor beta chain is shown here with its context. Its cognate antigen is unknown. These data originate in a study of radiotherapy plus CTLA-4 blockade in lung cancer. Study-wide results and limits: There was expansion of tumor-derived TCR clones in blood after radiotherapy plus ipilimumab.

Some clones are missing from TCRdb's copy, which holds only in-frame ones; the method was immunoSEQ multiplex PCR. The sample includes about 33,000 clones, about 81% of them seen just once. V trimming: 2 bases; J trimming: 4 bases; junction bases outside the gene matches: 3. This CDR3 contains 15 residues. Germline V gene data show CDR1 as SGHTA and CDR2 as FQGNSA. The source of this sequence is a human donor with non-small cell lung cancer that progressed on radiotherapy plus ipilimumab. The chain is built from TRBV7-2 and TRBJ2-1, with 9 positions matching TRBD1. Sample: peripheral blood, taken from a patient treated with radiotherapy plus ipilimumab. CDR3 bases: TGTGCCAGCAGCTTAATGGGACAGGGTTACAATGAGCAGTTCTTC. It is translated as CASSLMGQGYNEQFF.